The text below deals with one TCR beta chain. V lost 1 base, J lost 5 bases, and 7 bases stayed unmatched. The CDR3 extends over 17 amino acids. Per the germline V gene, CDR1 is MNHEY and CDR2 is SMNVEV (reference sequence). This sample was included in a study of Ad26.COV2.S vaccination and SARS-CoV-2 variants. Study as a whole: Ad26.COV2.S, an intramuscular injection, was given once or twice 56 days apart.

The method was immunoSEQ multiplex PCR; TCRdb's version includes in-frame clones alone and lacks a portion of them. The sample contains fewer than 800,000 clones, roughly 90% of which appear only once. Treatment meaning: approximately 18 received Ad26.COV2.S at low or high dose, single or two shots; about 5 received placebo; per-sample allocation not given. Sampling occurred on day 63 after the first vaccine or placebo injection. The rearrangement links TRBV27 to TRBJ1-6; 8 bases line up with TRBD1. This material consisted of peripheral blood, taken in a trial of Ad26.COV2.S vaccine versus placebo. The receptor was derived from a person aged 18-65 years who received the Ad26.COV2.S COVID-19 vaccine or a placebo. The CDR3: CASSLWGPGGNNSPLHF. CDR3 nucleotide sequence: TGTGCCAGCAGTTTATGGGGACCAGGGGGCAATAATTCACCCCTCCACTTT.